The next 27 T cell receptor beta chains were all read from a single sample in a study of cytomegalovirus exposure and HLA in healthy donors. The PCR employed 60 Vbeta primers together with 13 Jbeta primers. Data came from immunoSEQ multiplex PCR; TCRdb stores just in-frame clones and leaves some out. The sample records 120,000 or so clones, about four fifths being singletons. Material: PBMCs. These receptors all stem from a woman aged 50 to 65 in good health and CMV-seropositive.

The rearrangement joins TRBV6-7 to TRBJ2-7; D perhaps matches TRBD2 (6 bases). TRBV6-7 qualifies as an ORF whose function is uncertain. The CDR3 consists of 15 residues. V lost 2 bases to trimming and J lost 5 bases, with 16 bases between them. The CDR3 DNA reads as TGTGCCAGCAGTTACGATCTAGCGCCCCAGAACGAGCAGTACTTC. The encoded protein is CASSYDLAPQNEQYF.

For the CDR3, the DNA is TGTGCCAGCAGCCTTACCCAGGGTGGGACCGGGGAGCTGTTTTTT. Translation gives CASSLTQGGTGELFF. The chain carries TRBV7-6 and TRBJ2-2, with D perhaps matching TRBD1 (5 bases). V was clipped by 5 bases and J by 5 bases, with 15 bases between them. Germline CDR1 reads SGHVS; CDR2 reads FNYEAQ. The CDR3 spans 15 residues.

The chain employs TRBV30 and TRBJ1-4; 10 nucleotides agree with TRBD1. Germline trimming cut 5 bases from V and 8 bases from J; bases unmatched to any gene: 8. Looked up from germline, CDR1 is GTSNPN and CDR2 is SVGIG (reference sequence). This CDR3 has 14 amino acids. The CDR3 protein is CAWGPGQGWEKLFF. The CDR3, as DNA: TGTGCCTGGGGACCGGGACAGGGGTGGGAAAAACTGTTTTTT.

This chain joins TRBV7-9 and TRBJ2-1, with 11 bases fitting TRBD2. Germline values: CDR1 SEHNR, CDR2 FQNEAQ (reference sequence). The CDR3 is 16 amino acids. V shed 4 bases and J 4 bases; nucleotides not matched to a gene: 6. CDR3 amino acids: CASSYGLAGLYNEQFF. The CDR3 coding sequence is TGTGCCAGCAGCTATGGACTAGCGGGCCTTTACAATGAGCAGTTCTTC.

The chain couples TRBV27 to TRBJ2-3; 7 bases agree with TRBD2. This CDR3 has 11 amino acids. The V gene's germline CDR1 is MNHEY and CDR2 SMNVEV (reference sequence). V was pared by 7 bases and J by 6 bases, with 1 base of the junction left unmatched. The CDR3 here is CASMGGDTQYF. CDR3 nucleotides: TGTGCCAGCATGGGGGGGGATACGCAGTATTTT.

The rearrangement uses TRBV28 and TRBJ2-7, with TRBD1 matching 9 bases. Losses at the gene ends were 3 bases for V and 3 bases for J; bases not matched to a gene: 9. Germline CDR1 reads MDHEN; CDR2 reads SYDVKM. The CDR3 has 16 amino acids. The CDR3 DNA sequence: TGTGCCAGCAGTTTCCACCCGGACAGGGGAAACTACGAGCAGTACTTC. Protein product: CASSFHPDRGNYEQYF.

This chain uses TRBV29-1 with TRBJ1-5, with 9 bases aligning to TRBD1. J lost 7 bases, V lost 3 bases, and 4 bases had no gene match. There are 13 residues in the CDR3. Germline V gives CDR1 SQVTM, CDR2 ANQGSEA. The chain's CDR3 is CSVETGGEQPQHF. CDR3 sequence (DNA): TGCAGCGTTGAGACAGGGGGGGAACAGCCCCAGCATTTT. The full variable domain, in which reference TRBV29-1 and TRBJ1-5 provide the parts outside the CDR3, is SAVISQKPSRDICQRGTSLTIQCQVDSQVTMMFWYRQQPGQSLTLIATANQGSEATYESGFVIDKFPISRPNLTFSTLTVSNMSPEDSSIYLCSVETGGEQPQHFGDGTRLSIL.

V usage is TRBV9 and J usage is TRBJ2-3; 7 nucleotides match TRBD2. The length of the CDR3 is 15 residues. J gave up 0 bases and V 3 bases, and 4 bases lay outside the gene matches. The germline gives CDR1 SGDLS, CDR2 YYNGEE. Written as DNA, the CDR3 is TGTGCCAGCAGCGCAGTGGGAGGGAGCACAGATACGCAGTATTTT. Protein product: CASSAVGGSTDTQYF.

In the case of this clone: Within the sample, other DNA sequences also encode this same CDR3. This chain uses TRBV6-5 with TRBJ1-1; D ambiguous. CDR1 and CDR2 (germline): MNHEY, SVGAGI. CDR3 length: 13 amino acids. V lost 2 bases and J lost 0, with 4 bases in between. The CDR3 protein is CASSYTVNTEAFF. For the CDR3, the DNA is TGTGCCAGCAGTTACACTGTGAACACTGAAGCTTTCTTT.

V usage is TRBV9 and J usage is TRBJ2-3; D unclear. CDR1 SGDLS and CDR2 YYNGEE come from the germline V gene. V shed 0 bases and J shed 2 bases, with 10 bases lying between them. This CDR3 is 15 amino acids long. The CDR3 DNA sequence: TGTGCCAGCAGCGTAGGAGGTCTCTTCACAGATACGCAGTATTTT. This codes for CASSVGGLFTDTQYF.

The V gene is TRBV4-2, the J gene TRBJ2-6; D might be TRBD1 (6 bases). Per germline, CDR1 LGHNA and CDR2 YNFKEQ. The CDR3 spans 21 residues. With 4 bases removed from V and 0 bases from J, the gap between germline ends came to 25 bases. CDR3 nucleotide sequence: TGTGCCAGCAGCCCTACGACAGGTCCGGATTATATACGCTCTGGGGCCAACGTCCTGACTTTC. Translation: CASSPTTGPDYIRSGANVLTF.

The chain links TRBV5-8 to TRBJ2-7, with 10 bases that match TRBD2. Trimming cost V 1 base and J 6 bases; bases outside gene matches: 10. Germline V lookup: CDR1 SGHTS, CDR2 YDEGEE. This CDR3 has 16 residues. This chain's CDR3 is CASSLSRLAGVGEQYF. The CDR3 DNA reads as TGTGCCAGCAGCTTGAGTAGGCTAGCGGGAGTCGGCGAGCAGTACTTC. Looking up the rest from reference TRBV5-8 and TRBJ2-7 gives the full variable domain: EAGVTQSPTHLIKTRGQQATLRCSPISGHTSVYWYQQALGLGLQFLLWYDEGEERNRGNFPPRFSGRQFPNYSSELNVNALELEDSALYLCASSLSRLAGVGEQYFGPGTRLTVT.

This clone was seen a handful of times. The chain joins TRBV5-1 to TRBJ1-1; D is unclear. V was cut by 1 base and J by 1 base, with 8 bases left in between. The CDR3 spans 14 residues. Germline CDR1 SGHRS, CDR2 YFSETQ. The CDR3 DNA reads TGCGCCAGCAGCTTGCCGGGTGGGAACACTGAAGCTTTCTTT. It specifies CASSLPGGNTEAFF.

This clone occurred a few times. The chain carries TRBV5-6 and TRBJ1-2; D unresolved. Germline values: CDR1 SGHDT, CDR2 YYEEEE. V was shortened by 4 bases and J by 4 bases, with 17 bases between the two germline ends. There are 15 residues in the CDR3. CDR3 region: CASSHGSGSPYGYTF. The DNA for the CDR3 is TGTGCCAGCAGCCACGGTTCGGGTTCCCCCTATGGCTACACCTTC.

The CDR3 loop is CASLWTSGSYEQYF. In nucleotides, the CDR3 is TGTGCCAGCCTGTGGACTAGCGGCTCCTACGAGCAGTACTTC. The gene calls are TRBV2 and TRBJ2-7; the match to TRBD2 covers 10 bases. Germline V gene data show CDR1 as SNHLY and CDR2 as FYNNEI. V gave up 8 bases and J gave up 0 bases; unmatched junction bases: 4. The CDR3 totals 14 residues.

This clone was observed a few times. The chain has TRBV7-3 and TRBJ2-3; TRBD2 matches 9 bases. CDR1 and CDR2 (germline): SGHTA, FQGTGA. The V segment lost 4 bases and the J segment 4 bases; nucleotides outside the gene matches: 6. The CDR3 is 15 amino acids. The CDR3 bases are TGTGCCAGCAGCTCAGCGGGGGGCGGGGCAGATACGCAGTATTTT. Protein: CASSSAGGGADTQYF.

The rearrangement joins TRBV5-1 to TRBJ2-5; 11 nucleotides match TRBD2. This CDR3 has 14 amino acids. J gave up 3 bases and V 3 bases, and 1 base lay outside the gene matches. The germline V gene encodes CDR1 SGHRS and CDR2 YFSETQ. The CDR3 region has the DNA TGCGCCAGCAGCTCGGGACTAGCGGAAGAGACCCAGTACTTC. This codes for CASSSGLAEETQYF.

Only a few counts were recorded for this clone. This chain connects TRBV2 to TRBJ1-5, with 7 bases aligning to TRBD1. Germline loops: CDR1 SNHLY, CDR2 FYNNEI. CDR3 length equals 13 residues. With V trimmed by 3 bases and J by 4 bases, 0 bases remained unmatched. The CDR3, as DNA: TGTGCCAGCAGTGACAGGGGGAATCAGCCCCAGCATTTT. This codes for CASSDRGNQPQHF.

This sequence joins TRBV7-6 and TRBJ2-7, with 13 bases that match TRBD2. J gave up 2 bases and V 4 bases, and 2 bases lay outside the gene matches. The CDR3 has 15 residues. Germline CDR1 and CDR2: SGHVS and FNYEAQ. CDR3 nucleotides: TGTGCCAGCAGCTCAGGGACTAGCGGGACCTACGAGCAGTACTTC. The encoded protein is CASSSGTSGTYEQYF.

To note about this clone: Germline is not matched at one junction end, which may reflect a read error. The V and J genes are TRBV5-1 and TRBJ2-7; D is perhaps TRBD2 (5 bases). Germline V lookup: CDR1 SGHRS, CDR2 YFSETQ. The CDR3 runs 13 residues. CDR3 in amino acids: CASSLVSDYGQYF. The CDR3 nucleotides are TGCGCCAGCAGCTTGGTAAGCGACTACGGGCAGTACTTC. Full variable domain (rest looked up from reference TRBV5-1 and TRBJ2-7): KAGVTQTPRYLIKTRGQQVTLSCSPISGHRSVSWYQQTPGQGLQFLFEYFSETQRNKGNFPGRFSGRQFSNSRSEMNVSTLELGDSALYLCASSLVSDYGQYFGPGTRLTVT.

This clone was counted a few times. The chain has TRBV6-6 and TRBJ2-7; no clear D. Between the trimmed V and J ends, which lost 6 bases and 3 bases, there was a span of 12 bases. The germline V gene has CDR1 MNHNY and CDR2 SVGAGI (reference sequence). The CDR3 is made up of 13 amino acids. This CDR3 is CASSPGELYEQYF. CDR3 nucleotide sequence: TGTGCCAGCAGCCCCGGTGAGCTCTACGAGCAGTACTTC.

V usage is TRBV6-6 and J usage is TRBJ1-1; 9 positions agree with TRBD1. The CDR3 is made up of 14 amino acids. J gave up 4 bases and V 6 bases, and 6 bases lay outside the gene matches. From germline, CDR1 is MNHNY and CDR2 SVGAGI (reference sequence). In nucleotides, the CDR3 is TGTGCCAGCAGATCGGACAGGGGAGTCACTGAAGCTTTCTTT. Amino acid sequence: CASRSDRGVTEAFF.

The chain employs TRBV4-1 and TRBJ2-7, with 8 positions matching TRBD1. In germline, CDR1 is MGHRA, CDR2 YSYEKL. The CDR3 contains 14 residues. After removal of 4 bases from V and 4 bases from J, the junction contained 6 bases not matched to a gene. The CDR3 DNA follows: TGCGCCAGCAGCCCGGCAGGGGGCCTTTACGAGCAGTACTTC. This encodes CASSPAGGLYEQYF.

The J gene is TRBJ2-7, the V gene TRBV19, with D possibly matching TRBD2 (7 bases). The germline V and J ends were trimmed by 4 bases and 2 bases, with 24 bases remaining between them. The germline CDR1 and CDR2 sequences are LNHDA and SQIVND (reference sequence). The CDR3 totals 18 residues. This CDR3 reads CASSNTLGGAAAPYEQYF. The CDR3 DNA sequence: TGTGCCAGTAGTAACACCTTAGGGGGGGCCGCCGCCCCCTACGAGCAGTACTTC.

This clone was detected only a few times. This chain joins TRBV27 and TRBJ1-4, with no clear D. The V and J ends lost 5 bases and 8 bases respectively, with 15 bases between them. Germline values: CDR1 MNHEY, CDR2 SMNVEV (reference sequence). This CDR3 comprises 14 residues. The CDR3, as DNA: TGTGCCAGCAGTCAGGTGGCAGCAGACGAAAAACTGTTTTTT. Protein sequence: CASSQVAADEKLFF. The full variable domain, its missing parts supplied by reference TRBV27 and TRBJ1-4, is EAQVTQNPRYLITVTGKKLTVTCSQNMNHEYMSWYRQDPGLGLRQIYYSMNVEVTDKGDVPEGYKVSRKEKRNFPLILESPSPNQTSLYFCASSQVAADEKLFFGSGTQLSVL.

This clone appeared once. This chain uses TRBV27 with TRBJ1-2; 9 bases are shared with TRBD1. Germline V gives CDR1 MNHEY, CDR2 SMNVEV (reference sequence). The CDR3 totals 13 residues. Losses at the gene ends were 6 bases for V and 6 bases for J; bases not matched to a gene: 5. The CDR3 region has the DNA TGTGCCAGCAGGACGACAGGGGGACATGGCTACACCTTC. Protein product: CASRTTGGHGYTF.

The chain is built from TRBV6-5 and TRBJ2-1; 7 bases align to TRBD2. From germline, CDR1 is MNHEY and CDR2 SVGAGI. The J segment lost 11 bases and the V segment lost 4 bases, leaving 2 bases of the junction unmatched. The CDR3 contains 11 residues. For the CDR3, the DNA is TGTGCCAGCAGTTTCGGGACTAAGCAGTTCTTC. It is translated as CASSFGTKQFF.